These T cell receptor beta chains were read from a single sample in a study of T cells in Graves' hyperthyroidism and ophthalmopathy. TCRdb re-analysed the multiplex PCR reads in MiXCR, keeping a single row per CDR3 protein. The table has around 420,000 distinct CDR3 sequences, about 15% seen once. Sequenced material: blood. The receptor set was obtained from a young woman with Graves' hyperthyroidism. Each CDR3 is given with its conserved first and last residue. The order of the fields is J gene, CDR3 length, D gene, V gene, clone size, CDR3 DNA, CDR3 protein. A D gene is named only where the DNA matches it firmly. Part of the rows lack a size; the others show once, few, many or a class for expanded clones.

>TRBJ1-5|15|TRBD1|TRBV28|many
TGTGCCAGCAGGGAGGACAGGGGTTCGTATCAGCCCCAGCATTTT
CASREDRGSYQPQHF
>TRBJ2-3|14|TRBD1|TRBV5-1|many
TGCGCCAGCAGCTACGGGACAGGCACAGATACGCAGTATTTT
CASSYGTGTDTQYF
>TRBJ1-1|17|TRBD1|TRBV6-1|NA
TGTGCCAGCAGTATGTCCCGGGACAGGGGGCGGGTCACTGAAGCTTTCTTT
CASSMSRDRGRVTEAFF
>TRBJ2-7|12|NA|TRBV29-1|NA
TGCAGCGTTGAAGACGGGGCCTACGAGCAGTACTTC
CSVEDGAYEQYF
>TRBJ1-6|14|TRBD1|TRBV6-2/TRBV6-3|NA
TGTGCCAGCAGGCAAAAACAGGGGGCTTCACCCCTCCACTTT
CASRQKQGASPLHF
>TRBJ1-6|16|TRBD1|TRBV6-2/TRBV6-3|many
TGTGCCAGCAGTTACCTCCAGGACAGGCCTAATTCACCCCTCCACTTT
CASSYLQDRPNSPLHF
>TRBJ2-3|14|TRBD1|TRBV11-3|many
TGTGCCAGCAGCTTACAGGGGGCCACAGATACGCAGTATTTT
CASSLQGATDTQYF
>TRBJ2-2|14|TRBD1|TRBV5-1|NA
TGCGCCAGCAGCTATGACAGGGGTGGCGGGGAGCTGTTTTTT
CASSYDRGGGELFF
>TRBJ2-7|14|TRBD1|TRBV12-5|NA
TGTGCTAGTGGGTCCGGGACAGGGGTCGACGAGCAGTACTTC
CASGSGTGVDEQYF
>TRBJ2-5|18|TRBD2|TRBV6-1|many
TGTGCCAGCAGGCAAAAAACGACTAGCGGGAGAGGGGGAGAGACCCAGTACTTC
CASRQKTTSGRGGETQYF
>TRBJ1-2|13|NA|TRBV12-3/TRBV12-4|NA
TGTGCCAGCAGTTTAAAGAGAAACTATGGCTACACCTTC
CASSLKRNYGYTF
>TRBJ1-1|16|NA|TRBV5-8|many
TGTGCCAGCAGCCTCCGAGGGCCGAGGCGTGGCACTGAAGCTTTCTTT
CASSLRGPRRGTEAFF
>TRBJ1-3|14|NA|TRBV6-1|many
TGTGCCAGCAGTCAACTGTCAGGGGGAAACACCATATATTTT
CASSQLSGGNTIYF
>TRBJ1-2|13|NA|TRBV20-1|NA
TGCAGTGCCAAAGCCGGGGGAATCTATGGCTACACCTTC
CSAKAGGIYGYTF
>TRBJ2-7|13|TRBD1|TRBV20-1|many
TGCAGTGCGCCGACAGGGAGCTCCTACGAGCAGTACTTC
CSAPTGSSYEQYF
>TRBJ1-2|13|NA|TRBV27|NA
TGTGCCAGCAGTTTTCGGGAATCAAATGGCTACACCTTC
CASSFRESNGYTF
>TRBJ2-1|14|NA|TRBV7-3|many
TGTGCCAGCAACTCCGGTGGCAGGGACAATGAGCAGTTCTTC
CASNSGGRDNEQFF
>TRBJ1-1|14|NA|TRBV11-2|many
TGTGCCAGCAGCCACCAGGGCCCTACCACTGAAGCTTTCTTT
CASSHQGPTTEAFF
>TRBJ2-3|14|NA|TRBV20-1|NA
TGCAGTGCTAGACTCCCGACTAGCACAGATACGCAGTATTTT
CSARLPTSTDTQYF
>TRBJ2-2|15|TRBD2|TRBV5-1|many
TGCGCCAGCAGCCCTGGACTAGCTGCGGCCGGGGAGCTGTTTTTT
CASSPGLAAAGELFF
>TRBJ2-1|16|TRBD2|TRBV14|many
TGTGCCAGCAGCCCCGAAGGCGGGAGATTTTACAATGAGCAGTTCTTC
CASSPEGGRFYNEQFF
>TRBJ2-3|18|TRBD2|TRBV12-3/TRBV12-4|NA
TGTGCCAGCAGAGATGGGACTAGCGGGAGGGCCCCCACAGATACGCAGTATTTT
CASRDGTSGRAPTDTQYF
>TRBJ1-4|17|NA|TRBV28|many
TGTGCCAGCAGTTTCCTCGTGGCCGACCCAACTAATGAAAAACTGTTTTTT
CASSFLVADPTNEKLFF
>TRBJ1-3|14|NA|TRBV7-6|many
TGTGCCAGCAGCTTAATGCCATCTGGAAACACCATATATTTT
CASSLMPSGNTIYF
>TRBJ2-2|15|TRBD2|TRBV5-1|many
TGCGCCAGCAGCCCTCGGGGACTAGGCACCGGGGAGCTGTTTTTT
CASSPRGLGTGELFF
>TRBJ1-2|14|NA|TRBV18|few
TGTGCCAGCTCCACGGGAGGAGGAGTCTATGGCTACACCTTC
CASSTGGGVYGYTF
>TRBJ2-7|14|NA|TRBV27|many
TGTGCCAGCAGCATCACCCCCCCCATGAGCGAGCAGTACTTC
CASSITPPMSEQYF
>TRBJ2-6|17|NA|TRBV3-1|many
TGTGCCAGCAGCCAAGACAGGCCGGGCTTTGGGGCCAACGTCCTGACTTTC
CASSQDRPGFGANVLTF
>TRBJ1-6|18|TRBD1|TRBV9|NA
TGTGCCAGCAGCGCACGGGACAGGTCGAGCCCCTATAATTCACCCCTCCACTTT
CASSARDRSSPYNSPLHF
>TRBJ2-5|14|NA|TRBV6-5|many
TGTGCCAGCAGTTACTCGACTTATCAAGAGACCCAGTACTTC
CASSYSTYQETQYF
>TRBJ2-1|12|TRBD2|TRBV11-2|few
TGTGCCAGCAGCTTGACTAGCGAGACTCAGTTCTTC
CASSLTSETQFF
>TRBJ1-1|16|TRBD1|TRBV19|many
TGTGCCAGTAGTATACAGGGGGCTTTACCGAACACTGAAGCTTTCTTT
CASSIQGALPNTEAFF
>TRBJ2-1|14|NA|TRBV20-1|NA
TGCAGTGCTGGGGACCCGAGCTCCTACAATGAGCAGCTCTTC
CSAGDPSSYNEQLF
>TRBJ2-7|15|NA|TRBV12-3/TRBV12-4|many
TGTGCCAGCAGTTCCCCCGCCCGCGGCACCTACGAGCAGTACTTC
CASSSPARGTYEQYF
>TRBJ1-1|14|NA|TRBV6-1|many
TGTGCCAGCAGTTGGGGGGTATTGAACACTGAAGCTTTCTTT
CASSWGVLNTEAFF
>TRBJ2-2|17|NA|TRBV9|few
TGTGCCAGCAGCGTGTCAGGGGATCCCCAAGGTACCGGGGAGCTGTTTTTT
CASSVSGDPQGTGELFF
>TRBJ1-1|14|TRBD1|TRBV3-1|many
TGTGCCAGCAGCCATGGGACAGGGGGCATAGAGGCTTTCTTT
CASSHGTGGIEAFF
>TRBJ2-5|15|TRBD1|TRBV12-5|NA
TGTGCTAGTGGTCCCGGACAGGGTTCGGCAGAGACCCAGTACTTC
CASGPGQGSAETQYF
>TRBJ2-5|11|NA|TRBV12-3/TRBV12-4|many
TGTGCCAGCAGCTTTTTGGAGACCCAGTACTTC
CASSFLETQYF
>TRBJ1-3|14|TRBD1|TRBV20-1|few
TGCAGTGCCCGACTGCAGGGGGCCGGAAACACCATATATTTT
CSARLQGAGNTIYF
>TRBJ2-2|14|TRBD1|TRBV6-1|many
TGTGCCAGCAGTAGACAGGGGTGGACCGGGGAGCTGTTTTTT
CASSRQGWTGELFF
>TRBJ2-7|14|NA|TRBV7-3|NA
TGTGCCAGCAGCCAACCTGGCGGAGAGGACGAGCAGTACTTC
CASSQPGGEDEQYF
>TRBJ2-1|12|NA|TRBV20-1|many
TGCAGTGCTAGAGGGGGGAAGCATGAGCAGTTCTTC
CSARGGKHEQFF
>TRBJ1-6|17|NA|TRBV4-1|few
TGCGCCAGCAGCCACTTACGGACCCGGGACCGTAATTCACCCCTCCACTTT
CASSHLRTRDRNSPLHF
>TRBJ2-1|15|TRBD2|TRBV18|many
TGTGCCAGCTCCACGACTAGCGGGGGAGAAAATGAGCAGTTCTTC
CASSTTSGGENEQFF
>TRBJ2-1|15|NA|TRBV12-3/TRBV12-4|NA
TGTGCCAGCAGTTTACGTCCGGGACGGGACAATGAGCAGTTCTTC
CASSLRPGRDNEQFF
>TRBJ2-5|13|NA|TRBV2|many
TGTGCCAGCAACCGCCGGGACAAAGAGACCCAGTACTTC
CASNRRDKETQYF
>TRBJ2-2|15|TRBD2|TRBV7-3|many
TGTGCCAGCACCCCCGGGGGGGTCGACACCGGGGAGCTGTTTTTT
CASTPGGVDTGELFF
>TRBJ2-1|15|TRBD2|TRBV3-1|many
TGTGCCAGCAGCCAAGTTGCTAGCGGGAGTAGTGAGCAGTTCTTC
CASSQVASGSSEQFF
>TRBJ2-3|18|TRBD1|TRBV7-9|many
TGTGCCAGCAGCCTAACTAACACCGGGACAGGGCTCCGACGGACGCAGTATTTT
CASSLTNTGTGLRRTQYF
>TRBJ2-7|17|NA|TRBV6-2/TRBV6-3|NA
TGTGCCAGCAGTTACTCGATATTGCACTCACTAAGCGACGAGCAGTACTTC
CASSYSILHSLSDEQYF
>TRBJ2-1|15|TRBD1|TRBV20-1|NA
TGCAGTGCCCCACCCCGGGACAGGGGATCCAATGAGCAGTTCTTC
CSAPPRDRGSNEQFF
>TRBJ2-7|17|NA|TRBV11-3|few
TGTGCCAGCAGCTTAGTAACCTCGACAGGCAGCTTATACGAGCAGTACTTC
CASSLVTSTGSLYEQYF
>TRBJ2-7|15|NA|TRBV28|NA
TGTGTCAGCAGTTTAAATTGGGCAGGGGGGTACGAGCAGTACTTC
CVSSLNWAGGYEQYF
>TRBJ2-6|13|NA|TRBV27|many
TGTGCCAGCGGTCGATCTGGGGCCAACGTCCTGACTTTC
CASGRSGANVLTF